A selection of T cell receptor beta chains follows, all from one sample in a study of T cell repertoires in cytomegalovirus infection. MiXCR was run by TCRdb on the reads, yielding one entry per CDR3 protein. Among some 940,000 distinct CDR3 sequences listed, 31% were seen once. Their cognate antigens are unknown. This specimen consisted of cultured CD8+ T cells from PBMCs, obtained from culture after CMV antigen stimulation. Receptors were obtained from a human donor in good health (CMV status not recorded). Some clones in this sample may be carry-over from other donors' samples. Both conserved end residues are part of each CDR3. Each record gives: clone size, V gene, D gene, J gene, CDR3 DNA, CDR3 protein. The D gene is left open where the match is weak. For some rows the clone size is stated as once, few or many, or as a class when expanded; others skip it.

size: few; V: TRBV7-9; D: NA; J: TRBJ1-3; DNA: TGTGCCAGCAGCCCTCGGGACACCCAAGACACCATATATTTT; CDR3: CASSPRDTQDTIYF
size: many; V: TRBV7-2; D: TRBD1; J: TRBJ1-5; DNA: TGTGCCAGCAGCCCGACAGGGGCTCGCAATCAGCCCCAGCATTTT; CDR3: CASSPTGARNQPQHF
size: NA; V: TRBV5-1; D: TRBD1; J: TRBJ2-7; DNA: TGCGCCAGCAGCCATCCGGGACAGTCGACCTACGAGCAGTACTTC; CDR3: CASSHPGQSTYEQYF
size: few; V: TRBV27; D: NA; J: TRBJ1-5; DNA: TGTGCCAGCAGTTCCGGGCCCTTTGATCAGCCCCAGCATTTT; CDR3: CASSSGPFDQPQHF
size: NA; V: TRBV6-2/TRBV6-3; D: NA; J: TRBJ1-5; DNA: TGTGCCGGCAGAGAGTCAGCATATAGCAATCAGCCCCAGCATTTT; CDR3: CAGRESAYSNQPQHF
size: NA; V: TRBV19; D: NA; J: TRBJ1-2; DNA: TGTGCCAGTAGTATTCGGGCAAGTTTGGATGGCTACACCTTC; CDR3: CASSIRASLDGYTF
size: NA; V: TRBV27; D: TRBD1; J: TRBJ2-2; DNA: TGTGCCAGCAGTACCTCTGCGGGACAGGGATTCTTCACCGGGGAGCTGTTTTTT; CDR3: CASSTSAGQGFFTGELFF
size: few; V: TRBV27; D: NA; J: TRBJ1-6; DNA: TGTGCCAGCAGTCCTGACAGCCCCCCCTATAATTCACCCCTCCACTTT; CDR3: CASSPDSPPYNSPLHF
size: few; V: TRBV7-6; D: NA; J: TRBJ2-5; DNA: TGTGCCAGCAGCTTATTGCGGACAGACCAAGAGACCCAGTACTTC; CDR3: CASSLLRTDQETQYF
size: few; V: TRBV7-2; D: NA; J: TRBJ2-5; DNA: TGTGCCAGCAGTCCACCCGGGTCTTTCCAAGAGACCCAGTACTTC; CDR3: CASSPPGSFQETQYF
size: NA; V: TRBV24-1; D: TRBD1; J: TRBJ2-2; DNA: TGTGCCACCAGTGATTTAACCGGGACAGGGGTTACCGGGGAGCTGTTTTTT; CDR3: CATSDLTGTGVTGELFF
size: NA; V: TRBV5-1; D: NA; J: TRBJ1-1; DNA: TGCGCCAGCAGCTTCGGGGAGGGAGCCACTGAAGCTTTCTTT; CDR3: CASSFGEGATEAFF
size: many; V: TRBV7-9; D: TRBD1; J: TRBJ2-5; DNA: TGTGCCAGCAGACCGACAGGGGTACAAGAGACCCAGTACTTC; CDR3: CASRPTGVQETQYF
size: few; V: TRBV6-5; D: TRBD1; J: TRBJ1-1; DNA: TGTGCCAGCAGTTACTCGTCGGAGGGACAGACTTACCTACCTCTCACTGAAGCTTTCTTT; CDR3: CASSYSSEGQTYLPLTEAFF
size: NA; V: TRBV12-3/TRBV12-4; D: NA; J: TRBJ1-1; DNA: TGTGCCAGCAGTTTAGAGTGGGAAGCTTTCTTT; CDR3: CASSLEWEAFF
size: few; V: TRBV28; D: TRBD2; J: TRBJ2-1; DNA: TGTGCCAGCAGTTTGTCTAGCGGGGGAGATGAGCAGTTCTTC; CDR3: CASSLSSGGDEQFF
size: few; V: TRBV7-7; D: NA; J: TRBJ2-7; DNA: TGTGCTAGCAGCTTAGGATGGAGGGACGAGCAGTACTTC; CDR3: CASSLGWRDEQYF
size: few; V: TRBV24-1; D: NA; J: TRBJ2-2; DNA: TGTGCCACCAGTGATTCGGACACTTATCTGACCGGGGAGCTGTTTTTT; CDR3: CATSDSDTYLTGELFF
size: NA; V: TRBV19; D: NA; J: TRBJ2-6; DNA: TGTGCCAGTAGTATAACCCTCGCCCGGACTGGGGCCAACGTCCTGACTTTC; CDR3: CASSITLARTGANVLTF
size: NA; V: TRBV5-6; D: NA; J: TRBJ1-1; DNA: TGTGCCAGCAGCTGGGGGTATGGGGTCACTGAAGCTTTCTTT; CDR3: CASSWGYGVTEAFF
size: few; V: TRBV4-1; D: NA; J: TRBJ2-1; DNA: TGCGCCAGCACCCGGGACTTGAGCTCCTACAATGAGCAGTTCTTC; CDR3: CASTRDLSSYNEQFF
size: many; V: TRBV7-2; D: NA; J: TRBJ2-1; DNA: TGTGCCAGCAGCTCCACCGGGACGGACTACAATGAGCAGTTCTTC; CDR3: CASSSTGTDYNEQFF
size: NA; V: TRBV27; D: NA; J: TRBJ2-2; DNA: TGTGCCAGCTCTCACGGGGGTGGCGGGGAGCTGTTTTTT; CDR3: CASSHGGGGELFF
size: few; V: TRBV5-4; D: NA; J: TRBJ2-7; DNA: TGTGCCAGCAGCTTGGTCGGGGCCTCCCCCTACGAGCAGTACTTC; CDR3: CASSLVGASPYEQYF
size: NA; V: TRBV6-6; D: NA; J: TRBJ2-1; DNA: TGTGCCAGAGGGGGGTGGCTTAGTAATGAGCAGTTCTTC; CDR3: CARGGWLSNEQFF
size: few; V: TRBV4-2; D: NA; J: TRBJ2-1; DNA: TGTGCCAGCAGCCAAGGAGGACCCGGCGACGAAGGTTTGGATGAGCAGTTCTTC; CDR3: CASSQGGPGDEGLDEQFF
size: NA; V: TRBV7-9; D: TRBD1; J: TRBJ1-1; DNA: TGTGCCAGCAGAGCCCCGACAGGGGGAACTGAAGCTTTCTTT; CDR3: CASRAPTGGTEAFF
size: NA; V: TRBV12-3/TRBV12-4; D: TRBD1; J: TRBJ2-5; DNA: TGTGCCAGCAGTTTACTTGACAGGGGAGTGGAGACCCAGTACTTC; CDR3: CASSLLDRGVETQYF